This T cell receptor (beta chain) was retrieved from a study of blood T cell repertoires in COVID-19. The method was immunoSEQ multiplex PCR; TCRdb's version includes in-frame clones alone and lacks a portion of them. There are around 200,000 clones in the sample; 65% to 90% occur only once, and 4.4% lies in the top ten. The CDR3 runs 16 residues. V lost 2 bases to trimming and J lost 4 bases; unmatched junction nucleotides: 6. Germline V CDR1 and CDR2: MRHNA, SNTAGT. The sample taken for sequencing was peripheral blood. The V call is TRBV6-4, the J call TRBJ1-5; 9 bases are shared with TRBD1. This clonotype was sampled from a man aged 50-60 years with acute or convalescent COVID-19. For the CDR3, the DNA is TGTGCCAGCAGTGACAGCGGGACAGGGTTTAATCAGCCCCAGCATTTT. Protein product: CASSDSGTGFNQPQHF.